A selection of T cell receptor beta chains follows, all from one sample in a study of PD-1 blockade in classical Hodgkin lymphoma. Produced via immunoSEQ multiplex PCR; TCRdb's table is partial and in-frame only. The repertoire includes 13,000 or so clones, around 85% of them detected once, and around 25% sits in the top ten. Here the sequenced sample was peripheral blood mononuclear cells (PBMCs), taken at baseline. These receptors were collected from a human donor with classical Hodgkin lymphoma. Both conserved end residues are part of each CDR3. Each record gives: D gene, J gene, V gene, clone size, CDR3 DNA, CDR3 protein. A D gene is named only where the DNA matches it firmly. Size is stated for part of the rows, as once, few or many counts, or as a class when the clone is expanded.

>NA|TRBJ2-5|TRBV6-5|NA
TGTGCCAGCAGTCCTCGACAAAATGGGGTGGAGACCCAGTACTTC
CASSPRQNGVETQYF
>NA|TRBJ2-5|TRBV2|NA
TGTGCCAGCAACCAACAGGGTTGGGAGACCCAGTACTTC
CASNQQGWETQYF
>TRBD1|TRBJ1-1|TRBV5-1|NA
TGCGCCAGCAGCCGGGGCGGGACAGGGTCGAACACTGAAGCTTTCTTT
CASSRGGTGSNTEAFF
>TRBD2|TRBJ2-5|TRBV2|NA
TGTGCCAGCAGTCTCTTAGCGGGGGCCCAAGAGACCCAGTACTTC
CASSLLAGAQETQYF
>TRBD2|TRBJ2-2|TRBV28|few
TGTGCCAGCAGTTTCCCCCGGTCGGGACTAGACTCCACCGGGGAGCTGTTTTTT
CASSFPRSGLDSTGELFF
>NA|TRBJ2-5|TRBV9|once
TGTGCCAGCAGCCCCCGGGGTATAAAGACCCAGTACTTC
CASSPRGIKTQYF
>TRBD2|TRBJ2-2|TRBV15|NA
TGTGCCACCAGCAGAGCGATTCTAGCGGGCTCGAACACCGGGGAGCTGTTTTTT
CATSRAILAGSNTGELFF
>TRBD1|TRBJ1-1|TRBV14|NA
TGTGCCAGCAGCCGACAGACAGGGTGGAACACTGAAGCTTTCTTT
CASSRQTGWNTEAFF
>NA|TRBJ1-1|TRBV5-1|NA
TGCGCCAGCAGTCGGCCGGACAGCACTGAAGCTTTCTTT
CASSRPDSTEAFF
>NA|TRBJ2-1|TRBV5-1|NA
TGCGCCAGCAGCTTCGAGGGACTTCCTTACAATGAGCAGTTCTTC
CASSFEGLPYNEQFF
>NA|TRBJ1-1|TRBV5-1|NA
TGCGCCAGCAGCTTGGTCGGGGGATACACTGAAGCTTTCTTT
CASSLVGGYTEAFF
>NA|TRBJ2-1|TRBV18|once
TGTGCCAGCTCACCACAAGTTTACAATGAGCAGTTCTTC
CASSPQVYNEQFF
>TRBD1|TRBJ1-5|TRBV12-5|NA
TGTGCTAGTGGTCCGCACCAGACAGGGGGCACCCAGCCCCAGCATTTT
CASGPHQTGGTQPQHF
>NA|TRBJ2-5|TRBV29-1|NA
TGCAGCGTTGGTCCTAGCGTATTGGGCCAAGAGACCCAGTACTTC
CSVGPSVLGQETQYF
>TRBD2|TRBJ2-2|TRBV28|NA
TGTGCCAGCTGCGTAACGGGACTAGTGTCCGGGGAGCTGTTTTTT
CASCVTGLVSGELFF
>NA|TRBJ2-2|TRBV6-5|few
TGTGCCAGCAGTACCTCATTGACCGGGGAGCTGTTTTTT
CASSTSLTGELFF
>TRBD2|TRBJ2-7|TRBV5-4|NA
TGTGCCAGCAGCGGAACGGGACTAGTATTCGCCAACGAGCAGTACTTC
CASSGTGLVFANEQYF
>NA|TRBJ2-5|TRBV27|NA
TGTGCCAGCAGTTTAACCGGCAGGGAAGAGACCCAGTACTTC
CASSLTGREETQYF
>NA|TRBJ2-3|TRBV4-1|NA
TGCGCCAGCAGCTTTCGACTGGCAGATACGCAGTATTTT
CASSFRLADTQYF
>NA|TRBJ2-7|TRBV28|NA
TGTGCCAGCAGTTTATCACGGCGGAACGAGCAGTACTTC
CASSLSRRNEQYF
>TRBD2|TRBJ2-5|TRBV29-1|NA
TGCAGCGTCGCCCAACTAGCGGTCCAAGAGACCCAGTACTTC
CSVAQLAVQETQYF
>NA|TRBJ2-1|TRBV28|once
TGTGCCAGCAGTTTACGGGAATTCAATGAGCAGTTCTTC
CASSLREFNEQFF
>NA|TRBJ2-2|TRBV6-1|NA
TGTGCCAGCAGTGAGGGGCATGGGGTTCTTGGCGGGGAGCTGTTTTTT
CASSEGHGVLGGELFF
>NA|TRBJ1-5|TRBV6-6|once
TGTGCCAGCACCAACGGTAATCAGCCCCAGCATTTT
CASTNGNQPQHF
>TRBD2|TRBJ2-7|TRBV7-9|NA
TGTGCCAGCAGCTTAGGGCGAGCGGGAGGGCCTTACGAGCAGTACTTC
CASSLGRAGGPYEQYF
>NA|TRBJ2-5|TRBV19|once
TGTGCCAGTAGTGTTGGACAACCCAGAGAGACCCAGTACTTC
CASSVGQPRETQYF
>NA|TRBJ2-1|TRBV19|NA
TGTGCCAGTAATCCCACCGGAGGTGGGGTGCAGTTCTTC
CASNPTGGGVQFF
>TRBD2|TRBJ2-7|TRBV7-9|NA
TGTGCCAGCAGCCCAGGGACTAGCGGAAGCTACGAGCAGTACTTC
CASSPGTSGSYEQYF
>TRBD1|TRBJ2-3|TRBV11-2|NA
TGTGCCAGCAGCCGTAGTACCGGGACAGACACAGATACGCAGTATTTT
CASSRSTGTDTDTQYF
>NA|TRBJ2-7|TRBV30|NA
TGTGCCTGGAGGCCAGAGAGCTCCTACGAGCAGTACTTC
CAWRPESSYEQYF
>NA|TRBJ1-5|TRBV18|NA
TGTGCCAGCTCACCACGCAGGGGCAATCAGCCCCAGCATTTT
CASSPRRGNQPQHF
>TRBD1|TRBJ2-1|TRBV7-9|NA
TGTGCCAGCAGGGGACAGGGGGCGAGGGATGAGCAGTTCTTC
CASRGQGARDEQFF
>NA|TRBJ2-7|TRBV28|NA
TGTGCCAGCAGTTCCGAGGGGGGAGGCCGGTCCTACGAGCAGTACTTC
CASSSEGGGRSYEQYF
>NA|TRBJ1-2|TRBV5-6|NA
TGTGCCAGCAGCCAAATTCACAGGGAGGCGGACTATGGCTACACCTTC
CASSQIHREADYGYTF
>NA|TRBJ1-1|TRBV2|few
TGTGCCAGCAGTGACGTGAGGGACACTGAAGCTTTCTTT
CASSDVRDTEAFF
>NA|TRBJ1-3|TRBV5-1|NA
TGCGCCAGCAGCTTGAGGCCGTCACTAAGCTCTGGAAACACCATATATTTT
CASSLRPSLSSGNTIYF
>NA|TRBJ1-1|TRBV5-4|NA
TGTGCCAGCAGCTTGGCCCGGGGACCGGGCACTGAAGCTTTCTTT
CASSLARGPGTEAFF
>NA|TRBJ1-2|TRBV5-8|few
TGTGCCAGCAGCTCGGGACGGAACTATGGCTACACCTTC
CASSSGRNYGYTF
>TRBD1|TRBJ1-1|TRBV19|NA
TGTGCCAGTAGTATTAGGGGGCCGACTGAAGCTTTCTTT
CASSIRGPTEAFF
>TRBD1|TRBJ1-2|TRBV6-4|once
TGTGCCAGCAGGGCCGGGACAGGGACCTATGGCTACACCTTC
CASRAGTGTYGYTF
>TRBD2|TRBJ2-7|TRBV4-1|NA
TGCGCCAGCAGCCAAGTCCTAGCGGGGACCTACGAGCAGTACTTC
CASSQVLAGTYEQYF
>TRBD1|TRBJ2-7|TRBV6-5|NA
TGTGCCAGCAGCAAACCGTCGGGACAGGGTTACGAGCAGTACTTC
CASSKPSGQGYEQYF
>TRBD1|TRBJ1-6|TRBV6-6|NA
TGTGCCAGCAGTTACTCCCGGGACAGGGATAATTCACCCCTCCACTTT
CASSYSRDRDNSPLHF
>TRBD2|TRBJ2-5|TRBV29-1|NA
TGCAGCGTTGAGGGGGGCCTAGCGGGAGGCCCCCGAGAGACCCAGTACTTC
CSVEGGLAGGPRETQYF
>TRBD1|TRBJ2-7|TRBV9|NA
TGTGCCAGCAGCGTAGGCACAGGGGCCTACGAGCAGTACTTC
CASSVGTGAYEQYF
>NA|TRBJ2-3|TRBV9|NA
TGTGCCAGCAGCGAGCGCACAGATACGCAGTATTTT
CASSERTDTQYF
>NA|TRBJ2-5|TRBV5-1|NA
TGCGCCAGCAGCTTGGGACCGATCTCAGGGTTGGAGACCCAGTACTTC
CASSLGPISGLETQYF
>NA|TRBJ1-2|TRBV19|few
TGTGCCAGTAGTATAGATCACGGCAGACTCTATGGCTACACCTTC
CASSIDHGRLYGYTF
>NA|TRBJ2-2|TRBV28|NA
TGTGCCAGCAGTCCCAACACCGGGGAGCTGTTTTTT
CASSPNTGELFF
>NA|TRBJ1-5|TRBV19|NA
TGTGCCAGTAGTATCCAGGCCAGGGCATATAGCAATCAGCCCCAGCATTTT
CASSIQARAYSNQPQHF
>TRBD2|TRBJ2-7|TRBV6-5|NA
TGTGCCAGCAGTACCTGGACTAGCGGGAGGAACGAGCAGTACTTC
CASSTWTSGRNEQYF
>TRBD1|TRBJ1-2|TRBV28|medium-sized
TGTGCCAGCAGCTTAGACTCGGGACAGCTACGGTATGGCTACACCTTC
CASSLDSGQLRYGYTF
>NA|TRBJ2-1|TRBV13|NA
TGTGCCAGCAGGGACAGAGGTGGATTGAGTGAGCAGTTCTTC
CASRDRGGLSEQFF